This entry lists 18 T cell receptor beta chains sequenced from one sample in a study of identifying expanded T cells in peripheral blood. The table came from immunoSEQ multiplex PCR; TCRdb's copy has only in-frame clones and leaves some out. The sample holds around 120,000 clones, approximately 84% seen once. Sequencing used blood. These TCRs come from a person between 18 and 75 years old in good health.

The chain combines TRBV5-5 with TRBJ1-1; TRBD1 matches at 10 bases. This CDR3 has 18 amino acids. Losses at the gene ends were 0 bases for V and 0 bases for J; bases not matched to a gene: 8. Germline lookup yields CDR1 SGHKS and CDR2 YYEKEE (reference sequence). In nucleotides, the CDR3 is TGTGCCAGCAGCTTGGCCGGGGGACAGGGGCGACTGAACACTGAAGCTTTCTTT. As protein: CASSLAGGQGRLNTEAFF. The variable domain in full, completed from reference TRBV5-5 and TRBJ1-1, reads DAGVTQSPTHLIKTRGQQVTLRCSPISGHKSVSWYQQVLGQGPQFIFQYYEKEERGRGNFPDRFSARQFPNYSSELNVNALLLGDSALYLCASSLAGGQGRLNTEAFFGQGTRLTVV.

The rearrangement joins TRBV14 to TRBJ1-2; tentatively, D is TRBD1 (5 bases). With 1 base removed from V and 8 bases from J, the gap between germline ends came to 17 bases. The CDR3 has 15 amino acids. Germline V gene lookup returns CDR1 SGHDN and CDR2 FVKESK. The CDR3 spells CASSQVRVGVGGYTF. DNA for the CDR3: TGTGCCAGCAGCCAAGTGAGGGTAGGGGTTGGAGGCTACACCTTC.

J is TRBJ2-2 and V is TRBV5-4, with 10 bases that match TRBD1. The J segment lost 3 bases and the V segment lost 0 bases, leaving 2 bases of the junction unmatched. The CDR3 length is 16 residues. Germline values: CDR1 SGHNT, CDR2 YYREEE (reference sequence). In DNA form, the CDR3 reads TGTGCCAGCAGCTTGGGGACAGGGGGTTACACCGGGGAGCTGTTTTTT. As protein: CASSLGTGGYTGELFF.

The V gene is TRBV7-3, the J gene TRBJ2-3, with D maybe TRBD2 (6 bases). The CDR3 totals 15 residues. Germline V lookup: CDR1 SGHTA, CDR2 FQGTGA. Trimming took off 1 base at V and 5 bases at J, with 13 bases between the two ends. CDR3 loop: CASSLNRGLGDTQYF. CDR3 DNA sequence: TGTGCCAGCAGCTTAAACCGGGGGTTGGGAGATACGCAGTATTTT.

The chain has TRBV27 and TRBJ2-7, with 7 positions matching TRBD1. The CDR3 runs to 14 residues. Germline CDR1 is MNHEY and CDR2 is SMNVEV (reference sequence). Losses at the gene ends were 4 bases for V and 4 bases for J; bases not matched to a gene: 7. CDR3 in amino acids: CASSYRGRGYEQYF. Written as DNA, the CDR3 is TGTGCCAGCAGTTACAGGGGCAGGGGGTACGAGCAGTACTTC.

CDR3 sequence reads: CASSQGKAPSNEQFF. Here the CDR3 DNA reads TGTGCCAGCTCACAGGGAAAGGCGCCCTCCAATGAGCAGTTCTTC. J is TRBJ2-1 and V is TRBV18; D is unclear. This CDR3 region has 15 residues. Germline V gene data show CDR1 as KGHSH and CDR2 as LQKENI. The V and J ends lost 4 bases and 6 bases respectively, with 16 bases between them.

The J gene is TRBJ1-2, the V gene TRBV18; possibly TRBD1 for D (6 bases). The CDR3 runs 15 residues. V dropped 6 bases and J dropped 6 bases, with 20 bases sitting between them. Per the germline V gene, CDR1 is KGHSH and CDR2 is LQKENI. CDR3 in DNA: TGTGCCAGCTCCCCAACCGAGGGGGGCGGGGATGGCTACACCTTC. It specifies CASSPTEGGGDGYTF.

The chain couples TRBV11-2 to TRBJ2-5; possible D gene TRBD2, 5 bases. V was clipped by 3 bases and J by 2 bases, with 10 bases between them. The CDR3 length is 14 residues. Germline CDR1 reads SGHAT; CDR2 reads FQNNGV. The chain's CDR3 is CASSLRAAQETQYF. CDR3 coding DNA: TGTGCCAGCAGCTTGCGGGCAGCTCAAGAGACCCAGTACTTC.

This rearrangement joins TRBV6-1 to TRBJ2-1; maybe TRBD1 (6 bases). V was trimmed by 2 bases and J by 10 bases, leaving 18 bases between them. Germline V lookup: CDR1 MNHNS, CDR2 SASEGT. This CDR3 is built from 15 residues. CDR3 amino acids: CASSEKWGLVNEQFF. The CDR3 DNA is TGTGCCAGCAGTGAAAAGTGGGGGCTAGTCAACGAGCAGTTCTTC.

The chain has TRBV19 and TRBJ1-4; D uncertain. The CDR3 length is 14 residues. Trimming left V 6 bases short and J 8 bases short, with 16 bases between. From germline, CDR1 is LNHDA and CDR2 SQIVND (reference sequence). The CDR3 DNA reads TGTGCCAGTAGCCCGGAGGGTGGGAGGGAAAAACTGTTTTTT. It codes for CASSPEGGREKLFF.

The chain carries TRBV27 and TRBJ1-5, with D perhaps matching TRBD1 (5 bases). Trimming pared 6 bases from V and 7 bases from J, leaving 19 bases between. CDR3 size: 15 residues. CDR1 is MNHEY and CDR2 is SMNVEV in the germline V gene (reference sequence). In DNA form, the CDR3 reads TGTGCCAGCAGGCGTGTGGGGCTGGGAGAACAGCCCCAGCATTTT. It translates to CASRRVGLGEQPQHF.

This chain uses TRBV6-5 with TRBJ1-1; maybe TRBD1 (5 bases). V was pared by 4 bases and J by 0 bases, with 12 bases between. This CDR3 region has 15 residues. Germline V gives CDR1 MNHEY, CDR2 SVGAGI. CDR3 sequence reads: CASSFVGVMNTEAFF. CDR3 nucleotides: TGTGCCAGCAGTTTTGTAGGGGTGATGAACACTGAAGCTTTCTTT.

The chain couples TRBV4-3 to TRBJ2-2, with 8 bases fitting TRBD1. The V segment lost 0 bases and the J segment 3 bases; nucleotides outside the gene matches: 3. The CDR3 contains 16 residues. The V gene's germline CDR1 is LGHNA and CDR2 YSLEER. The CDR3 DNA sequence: TGCGCCAGCAGCCAAGAGCGGACAGGGTACACCGGGGAGCTGTTTTTT. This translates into CASSQERTGYTGELFF.

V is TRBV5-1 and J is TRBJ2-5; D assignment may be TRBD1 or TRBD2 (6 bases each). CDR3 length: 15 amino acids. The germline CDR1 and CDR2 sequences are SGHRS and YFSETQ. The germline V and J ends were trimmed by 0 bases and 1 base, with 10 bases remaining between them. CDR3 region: CASSLGGATQETQYF. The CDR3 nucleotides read TGCGCCAGCAGCTTGGGGGGGGCTACCCAAGAGACCCAGTACTTC. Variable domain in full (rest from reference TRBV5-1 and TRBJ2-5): KAGVTQTPRYLIKTRGQQVTLSCSPISGHRSVSWYQQTPGQGLQFLFEYFSETQRNKGNFPGRFSGRQFSNSRSEMNVSTLELGDSALYLCASSLGGATQETQYFGPGTRLLVL.

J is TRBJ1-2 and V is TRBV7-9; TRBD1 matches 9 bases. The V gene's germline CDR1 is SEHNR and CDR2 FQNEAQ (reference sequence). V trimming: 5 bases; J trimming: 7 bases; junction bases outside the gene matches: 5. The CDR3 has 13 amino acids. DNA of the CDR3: TGTGCCAGCAGCCCCCAACAGGGGGCTGGCTACACCTTC. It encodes CASSPQQGAGYTF.

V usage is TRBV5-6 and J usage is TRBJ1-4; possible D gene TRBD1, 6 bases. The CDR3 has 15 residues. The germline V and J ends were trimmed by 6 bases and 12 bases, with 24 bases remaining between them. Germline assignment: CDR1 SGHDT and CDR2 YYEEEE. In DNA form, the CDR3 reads TGTGCCAGCATCCGAGGGGGGACCGAGTCGAGTGAACTGTTTTTT. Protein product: CASIRGGTESSELFF.

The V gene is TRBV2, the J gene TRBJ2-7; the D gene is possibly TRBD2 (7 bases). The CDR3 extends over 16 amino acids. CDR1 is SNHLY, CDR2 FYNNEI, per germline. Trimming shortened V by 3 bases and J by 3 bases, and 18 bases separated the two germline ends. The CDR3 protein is CASSDGGGLAYYEQYF. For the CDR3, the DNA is TGTGCCAGCAGTGATGGGGGGGGCCTAGCCTACTACGAGCAGTACTTC.

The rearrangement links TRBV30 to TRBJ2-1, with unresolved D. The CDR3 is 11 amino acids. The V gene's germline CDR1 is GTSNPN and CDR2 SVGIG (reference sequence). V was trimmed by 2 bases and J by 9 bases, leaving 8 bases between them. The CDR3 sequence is CAWSQGLEQFF. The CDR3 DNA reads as TGTGCCTGGAGTCAAGGGCTTGAGCAGTTCTTC.